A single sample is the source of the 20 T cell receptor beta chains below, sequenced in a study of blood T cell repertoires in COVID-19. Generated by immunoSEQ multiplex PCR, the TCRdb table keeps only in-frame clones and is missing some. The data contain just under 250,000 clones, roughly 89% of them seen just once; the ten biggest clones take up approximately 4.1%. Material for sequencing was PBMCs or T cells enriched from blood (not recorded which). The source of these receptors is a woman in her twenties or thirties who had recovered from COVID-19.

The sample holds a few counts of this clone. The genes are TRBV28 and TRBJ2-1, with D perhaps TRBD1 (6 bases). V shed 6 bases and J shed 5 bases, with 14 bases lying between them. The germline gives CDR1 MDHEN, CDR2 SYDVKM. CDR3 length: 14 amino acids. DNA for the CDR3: TGTGCCAGCAGACAGGGAAGTGGCAACAATGAGCAGTTCTTC. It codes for CASRQGSGNNEQFF.

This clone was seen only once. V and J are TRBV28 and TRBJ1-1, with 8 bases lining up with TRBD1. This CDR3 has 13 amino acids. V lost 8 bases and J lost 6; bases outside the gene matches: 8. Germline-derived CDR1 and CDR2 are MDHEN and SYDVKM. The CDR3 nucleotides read TGTGCCAGCTCGAGGACAGGGAGGCCTGAAGCTTTCTTT. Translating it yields CASSRTGRPEAFF.

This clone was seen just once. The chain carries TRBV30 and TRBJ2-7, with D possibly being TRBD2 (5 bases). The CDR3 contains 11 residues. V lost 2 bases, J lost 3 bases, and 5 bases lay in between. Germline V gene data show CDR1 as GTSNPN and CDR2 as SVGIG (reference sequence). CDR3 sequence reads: CAWSRGYEQYF. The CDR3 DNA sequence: TGTGCCTGGAGTCGGGGCTACGAGCAGTACTTC. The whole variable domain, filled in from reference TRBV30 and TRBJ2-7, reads SQTIHQWPATLVQPVGSPLSLECTVEGTSNPNLYWYRQAAGRGLQLLFYSVGIGQISSEVPQNLSASRPQDRQFILSSKKLLLSDSGFYLCAWSRGYEQYFGPGTRLTVT.

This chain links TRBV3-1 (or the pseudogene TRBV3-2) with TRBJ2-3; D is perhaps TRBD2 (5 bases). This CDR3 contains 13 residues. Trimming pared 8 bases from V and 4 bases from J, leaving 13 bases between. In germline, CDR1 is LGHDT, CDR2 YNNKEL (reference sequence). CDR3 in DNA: TGTGCCAGCCGGAAGGAGGCAGCAGATACGCAGTATTTT. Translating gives CASRKEAADTQYF.

The CDR3, as DNA: TGTGCCAGCAGCTTCCTCAGCGGCCCTAGGGGGAATGAGCAGTTCTTC. Protein sequence: CASSFLSGPRGNEQFF. The chain employs TRBV11-2 and TRBJ2-1; TRBD1 might be the D (6 bases). The CDR3 length is 16 residues. Trimming shortened V by 3 bases and J by 7 bases, and 19 bases separated the two germline ends. The germline CDR1 and CDR2 sequences are SGHAT and FQNNGV. Full variable domain (remainder filled in from reference TRBV11-2 and TRBJ2-1): EAGVAQSPRYKIIEKRQSVAFWCNPISGHATLYWYQQILGQGPKLLIQFQNNGVVDDSQLPKDRFSAERLKGVDSTLKIQPAKLEDSAVYLCASSFLSGPRGNEQFFGPGTRLTVL.

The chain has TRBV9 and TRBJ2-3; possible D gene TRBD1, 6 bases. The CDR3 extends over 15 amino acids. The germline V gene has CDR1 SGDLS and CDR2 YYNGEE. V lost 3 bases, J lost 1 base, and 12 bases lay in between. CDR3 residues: CASSARQAGTDTQYF. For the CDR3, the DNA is TGTGCCAGCAGCGCTAGACAGGCCGGCACAGATACGCAGTATTTT. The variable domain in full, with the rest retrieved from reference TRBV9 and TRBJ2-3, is DSGVTQTPKHLITATGQRVTLRCSPRSGDLSVYWYQQSLDQGLQFLIQYYNGEERAKGNILERFSAQQFPDLHSELNLSSLELGDSALYFCASSARQAGTDTQYFGPGTRLTVL.

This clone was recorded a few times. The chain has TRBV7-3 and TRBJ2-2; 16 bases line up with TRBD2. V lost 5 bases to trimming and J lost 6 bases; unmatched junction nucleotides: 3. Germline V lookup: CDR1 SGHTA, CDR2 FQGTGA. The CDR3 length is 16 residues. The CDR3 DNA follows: TGTGCCAGCAGCCCGGGACTAGCGGGAGGGGCCGGGGAGCTGTTTTTT. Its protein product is CASSPGLAGGAGELFF.

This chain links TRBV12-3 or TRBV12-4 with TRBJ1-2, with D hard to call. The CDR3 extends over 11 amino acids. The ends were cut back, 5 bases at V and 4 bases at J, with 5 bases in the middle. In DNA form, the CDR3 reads TGTGCCAGCAGTGCGGCCTATGGCTACACCTTC. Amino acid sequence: CASSAAYGYTF.

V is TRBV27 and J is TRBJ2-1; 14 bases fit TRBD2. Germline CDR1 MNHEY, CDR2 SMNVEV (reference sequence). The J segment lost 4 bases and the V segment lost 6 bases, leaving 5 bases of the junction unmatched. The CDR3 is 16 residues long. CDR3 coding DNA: TGTGCCAGCAGCCGACTAGCGGGAGGGAATTACAATGAGCAGTTCTTC. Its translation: CASSRLAGGNYNEQFF.

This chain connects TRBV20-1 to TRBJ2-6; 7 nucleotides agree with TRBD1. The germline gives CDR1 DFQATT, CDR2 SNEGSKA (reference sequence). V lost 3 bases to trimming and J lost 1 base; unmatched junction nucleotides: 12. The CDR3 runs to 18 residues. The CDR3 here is CSASQTGYTWSGANVLTF. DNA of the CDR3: TGCAGTGCTAGTCAGACAGGGTATACTTGGTCTGGGGCCAACGTCCTGACTTTC.

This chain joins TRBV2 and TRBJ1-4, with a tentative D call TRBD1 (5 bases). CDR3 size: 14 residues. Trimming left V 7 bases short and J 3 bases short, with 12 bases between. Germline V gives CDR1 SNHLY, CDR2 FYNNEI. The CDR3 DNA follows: TGTGCCAGCAATAAATTAGGGGCTAATGAAAAACTGTTTTTT. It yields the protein CASNKLGANEKLFF.

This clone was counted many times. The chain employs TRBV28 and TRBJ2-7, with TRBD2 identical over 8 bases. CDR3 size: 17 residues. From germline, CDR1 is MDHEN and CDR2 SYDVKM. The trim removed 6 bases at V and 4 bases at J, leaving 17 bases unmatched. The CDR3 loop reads CASRSGVSGGRWYEQYF. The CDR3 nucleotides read TGTGCCAGCAGATCAGGGGTTAGTGGCGGGAGGTGGTACGAGCAGTACTTC. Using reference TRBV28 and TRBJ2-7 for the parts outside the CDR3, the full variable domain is DVKVTQSSRYLVKRTGEKVFLECVQDMDHENMFWYRQDPGLGLRLIYFSYDVKMKEKGDIPEGYSVSREKKERFSLILESASTNQTSMYLCASRSGVSGGRWYEQYFGPGTRLTVT.

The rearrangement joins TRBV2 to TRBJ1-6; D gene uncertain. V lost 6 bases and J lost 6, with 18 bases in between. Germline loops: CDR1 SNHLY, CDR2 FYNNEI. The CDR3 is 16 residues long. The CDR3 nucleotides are TGTGCCAGCAGCCATTTAAGTGGGCAGCTTAATTCACCCCTCCACTTT. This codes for CASSHLSGQLNSPLHF.

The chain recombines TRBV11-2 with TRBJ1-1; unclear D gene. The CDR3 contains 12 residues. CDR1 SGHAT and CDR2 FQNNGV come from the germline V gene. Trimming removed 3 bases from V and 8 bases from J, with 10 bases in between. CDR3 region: CASSFDSPEAFF. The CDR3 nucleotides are TGTGCCAGCAGCTTCGACTCTCCCGAAGCTTTCTTT.

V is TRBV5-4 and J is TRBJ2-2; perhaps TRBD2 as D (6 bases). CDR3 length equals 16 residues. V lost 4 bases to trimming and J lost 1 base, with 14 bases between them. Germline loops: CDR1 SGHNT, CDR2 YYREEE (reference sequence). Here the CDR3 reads CASSPAGGKNTGELFF. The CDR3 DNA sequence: TGTGCCAGCAGCCCCGCCGGAGGGAAGAACACCGGGGAGCTGTTTTTT.

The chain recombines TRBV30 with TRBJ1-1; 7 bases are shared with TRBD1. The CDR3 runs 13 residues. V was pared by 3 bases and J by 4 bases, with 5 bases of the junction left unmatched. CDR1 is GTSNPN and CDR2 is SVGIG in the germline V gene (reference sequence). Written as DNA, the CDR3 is TGTGCCTGGAGGGGGGGACAGTTCACTGAAGCTTTCTTT. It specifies CAWRGGQFTEAFF.

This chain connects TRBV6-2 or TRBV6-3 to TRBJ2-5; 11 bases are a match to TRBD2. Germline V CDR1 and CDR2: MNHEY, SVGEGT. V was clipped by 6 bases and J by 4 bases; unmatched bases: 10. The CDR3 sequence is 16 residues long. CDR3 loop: CASSQLAGEPTETQYF. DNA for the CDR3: TGTGCCAGCAGCCAACTAGCGGGAGAGCCAACAGAGACCCAGTACTTC.

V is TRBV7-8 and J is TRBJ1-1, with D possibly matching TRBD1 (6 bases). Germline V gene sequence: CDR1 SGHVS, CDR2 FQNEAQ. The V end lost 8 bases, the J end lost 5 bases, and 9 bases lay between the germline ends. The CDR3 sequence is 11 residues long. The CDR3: CASSQGTEAFF. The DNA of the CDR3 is TGTGCCAGCTCACAGGGAACTGAAGCTTTCTTT.

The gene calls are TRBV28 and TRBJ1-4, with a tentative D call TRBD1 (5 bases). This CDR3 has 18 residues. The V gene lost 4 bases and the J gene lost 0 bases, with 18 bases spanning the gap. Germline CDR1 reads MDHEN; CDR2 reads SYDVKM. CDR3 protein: CASSSHRTGLTTNEKLFF. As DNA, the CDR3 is TGTGCCAGCAGTTCACATAGGACGGGACTAACAACTAATGAAAAACTGTTTTTT.

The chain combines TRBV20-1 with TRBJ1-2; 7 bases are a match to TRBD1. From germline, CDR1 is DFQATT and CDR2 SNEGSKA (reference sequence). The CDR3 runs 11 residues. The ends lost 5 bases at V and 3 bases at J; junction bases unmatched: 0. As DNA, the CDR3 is TGCAGTGCTGGGACAGACTATGGCTACACCTTC. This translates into CSAGTDYGYTF.